Listed below are T cell receptor beta chains from one sample, sequenced in a study of a mutant IDH1 vaccine in newly diagnosed glioma. TCRdb's copy holds only in-frame clones and misses some; the assay was immunoSEQ multiplex PCR. The sample consists of about 54,000 clones, around 85% of them appearing once. These receptors have no identified antigens. The specimen was PBMCs, collected from a glioma patient whose treatment included an IDH1 peptide vaccine. The receptor set was obtained from a man aged 35 to 55 with glioma. Both conserved end residues are part of each CDR3. Each record gives: clone size, V gene, J gene, D gene, CDR3 protein, CDR3 DNA. D genes are given only for firm matches. Size is stated for part of the rows, as once, few or many counts, or as a class when the clone is expanded.

clone size: -
V gene: TRBV7-2
J gene: TRBJ2-1
D gene: -
CDR3 protein: CASSGGPRQYNEQFF
CDR3 DNA: TGTGCCAGCAGCGGCGGACCCCGACAATACAATGAGCAGTTCTTC

clone size: -
V gene: TRBV10-3
J gene: TRBJ2-2
D gene: TRBD2
CDR3 protein: CAISEGTSGGGELFF
CDR3 DNA: TGTGCCATCAGTGAGGGGACTAGCGGAGGCGGGGAGCTGTTTTTT

clone size: -
V gene: TRBV6-4
J gene: TRBJ2-1
D gene: TRBD1
CDR3 protein: CASSAGGNYNEQFF
CDR3 DNA: TGTGCCAGCAGTGCAGGGGGCAACTACAATGAGCAGTTCTTC

clone size: -
V gene: TRBV2
J gene: TRBJ2-1
D gene: -
CDR3 protein: CASSDRQGYNEQFF
CDR3 DNA: TGTGCCAGCAGTGATCGGCAGGGGTACAATGAGCAGTTCTTC

clone size: -
V gene: TRBV6-5
J gene: TRBJ1-5
D gene: -
CDR3 protein: CASREGGGGDQPQHF
CDR3 DNA: TGTGCCAGCAGGGAGGGGGGTGGGGGCGATCAGCCCCAGCATTTT

clone size: -
V gene: TRBV19
J gene: TRBJ2-7
D gene: TRBD2
CDR3 protein: CASSSGRVREQYF
CDR3 DNA: TGTGCCAGTAGTAGCGGGAGGGTTCGCGAGCAGTACTTC

clone size: -
V gene: TRBV25-1
J gene: TRBJ1-1
D gene: -
CDR3 protein: CASSEQGNTEAFF
CDR3 DNA: TGTGCCAGCAGTGAACAGGGAAACACTGAAGCTTTCTTT

clone size: -
V gene: TRBV2
J gene: TRBJ2-6
D gene: -
CDR3 protein: CASTPRGSGANVLTF
CDR3 DNA: TGTGCCAGCACCCCCCGAGGGTCTGGGGCCAACGTCCTGACTTTC

clone size: once
V gene: TRBV28
J gene: TRBJ1-5
D gene: -
CDR3 protein: CASSFGTVFNQPQHF
CDR3 DNA: TGTGCCAGCAGTTTCGGGACTGTTTTTAATCAGCCCCAGCATTTT

clone size: once
V gene: TRBV5-6
J gene: TRBJ2-3
D gene: TRBD2
CDR3 protein: CASSIPGLAGLPADTQYF
CDR3 DNA: TGTGCCAGCAGCATACCGGGACTAGCGGGGTTACCGGCAGATACGCAGTATTTT

clone size: -
V gene: TRBV6-1
J gene: TRBJ1-2
D gene: -
CDR3 protein: CASRLTDGSNYGYTF
CDR3 DNA: TGTGCCAGCAGGCTAACCGACGGCAGTAACTATGGCTACACCTTC

clone size: -
V gene: TRBV19
J gene: TRBJ2-7
D gene: TRBD2
CDR3 protein: CASSILLGLAPVGYF
CDR3 DNA: TGTGCCAGTAGTATACTTTTGGGACTAGCGCCCGTGGGCTACTTC

clone size: -
V gene: TRBV27
J gene: TRBJ2-7
D gene: TRBD2
CDR3 protein: CASSSTSGIYEQYF
CDR3 DNA: TGTGCCAGCAGTTCTACTAGCGGGATCTACGAGCAGTACTTC

clone size: -
V gene: TRBV4-3
J gene: TRBJ2-2
D gene: TRBD2
CDR3 protein: CASSQGREGGELFF
CDR3 DNA: TGCGCCAGCAGCCAAGGGCGGGAGGGCGGGGAGCTGTTTTTT

clone size: -
V gene: TRBV5-1
J gene: TRBJ1-1
D gene: -
CDR3 protein: CASSFEGNTEAFF
CDR3 DNA: TGCGCCAGCAGCTTTGAGGGGAACACTGAAGCTTTCTTT

clone size: -
V gene: TRBV5-1
J gene: TRBJ2-1
D gene: -
CDR3 protein: CASSLAGAEQFF
CDR3 DNA: TGCGCCAGCAGCTTGGCGGGAGCTGAGCAGTTCTTC

clone size: -
V gene: TRBV18
J gene: TRBJ1-1
D gene: -
CDR3 protein: CASSPPPGTEAFF
CDR3 DNA: TGTGCCAGCTCACCTCCCCCAGGGACTGAAGCTTTCTTT

clone size: -
V gene: TRBV6-1
J gene: TRBJ1-2
D gene: -
CDR3 protein: CASRGGRIHYGYTF
CDR3 DNA: TGTGCCAGCAGGGGAGGTAGGATCCACTATGGCTACACCTTC

clone size: -
V gene: TRBV7-8
J gene: TRBJ2-5
D gene: TRBD2
CDR3 protein: CASSFWTSEQETQYF
CDR3 DNA: TGTGCCAGCAGCTTCTGGACTAGCGAACAAGAGACCCAGTACTTC

clone size: -
V gene: TRBV6-5
J gene: TRBJ1-1
D gene: -
CDR3 protein: CASTQGGITEAFF
CDR3 DNA: TGTGCCAGCACCCAGGGAGGTATAACTGAAGCTTTCTTT

clone size: -
V gene: TRBV5-1
J gene: TRBJ2-7
D gene: TRBD2
CDR3 protein: CASSLDWGRDEQYF
CDR3 DNA: TGCGCCAGCAGCTTGGACTGGGGGAGGGACGAGCAGTACTTC

clone size: -
V gene: TRBV7-9
J gene: TRBJ2-1
D gene: -
CDR3 protein: CASSTSTNNEQFF
CDR3 DNA: TGTGCCAGCAGCACTTCCACGAACAATGAGCAGTTCTTC

clone size: few
V gene: TRBV28
J gene: TRBJ1-1
D gene: -
CDR3 protein: CASSLVPGPAFF
CDR3 DNA: TGTGCCAGCAGTCTGGTCCCCGGACCCGCTTTCTTT

clone size: -
V gene: TRBV9
J gene: TRBJ2-3
D gene: -
CDR3 protein: CASSVGDATDTQYF
CDR3 DNA: TGTGCCAGCAGCGTCGGCGACGCCACAGATACGCAGTATTTT

clone size: -
V gene: TRBV4-3
J gene: TRBJ2-7
D gene: TRBD1
CDR3 protein: CASSQSPGQVVYEQYF
CDR3 DNA: TGCGCCAGCAGCCAGTCGCCGGGACAGGTGGTTTACGAGCAGTACTTC

clone size: few
V gene: TRBV18
J gene: TRBJ2-7
D gene: -
CDR3 protein: CASSPGMAQGEQYF
CDR3 DNA: TGTGCCAGCTCACCAGGCATGGCTCAAGGCGAGCAGTACTTC

clone size: -
V gene: TRBV4-2
J gene: TRBJ2-5
D gene: -
CDR3 protein: CASSLGHQETQYF
CDR3 DNA: TGTGCCAGCAGCCTCGGACACCAAGAGACCCAGTACTTC

clone size: -
V gene: TRBV18
J gene: TRBJ2-5
D gene: TRBD1
CDR3 protein: CASSANSPGTGALMETQYF
CDR3 DNA: TGTGCCAGCTCAGCAAACAGTCCCGGGACAGGGGCCTTAATGGAGACCCAGTACTTC

clone size: -
V gene: TRBV7-6
J gene: TRBJ2-7
D gene: TRBD1
CDR3 protein: CASSLRQGGNSYEQYF
CDR3 DNA: TGTGCCAGCAGCTTACGACAGGGGGGAAACTCCTACGAGCAGTACTTC

clone size: -
V gene: TRBV2
J gene: TRBJ2-1
D gene: -
CDR3 protein: CASHTRISYNEQFF
CDR3 DNA: TGTGCCAGCCATACTCGGATCTCCTACAATGAGCAGTTCTTC

clone size: -
V gene: TRBV7-2
J gene: TRBJ1-4
D gene: TRBD1
CDR3 protein: CASSLSRDRGEKLFF
CDR3 DNA: TGTGCCAGCAGCTTAAGCCGGGACAGGGGTGAAAAACTGTTTTTT

clone size: -
V gene: TRBV7-9
J gene: TRBJ1-5
D gene: -
CDR3 protein: CASSLTGVNQPQHF
CDR3 DNA: TGTGCCAGCAGCTTAACGGGGGTAAATCAGCCCCAGCATTTT

clone size: medium-sized
V gene: TRBV5-1
J gene: TRBJ1-1
D gene: -
CDR3 protein: CASSLGDTEAFF
CDR3 DNA: TGCGCCAGCAGCTTGGGAGACACTGAAGCTTTCTTT

clone size: once
V gene: TRBV28
J gene: TRBJ1-1
D gene: -
CDR3 protein: CASKPGIRLVNTEAFF
CDR3 DNA: TGTGCCAGCAAACCGGGGATTCGCCTAGTGAACACTGAAGCTTTCTTT

clone size: -
V gene: TRBV19
J gene: TRBJ2-1
D gene: -
CDR3 protein: CASSRGREKFF
CDR3 DNA: TGTGCCAGTAGTCGGGGCAGGGAGAAGTTCTTC

clone size: once
V gene: TRBV4-1
J gene: TRBJ2-5
D gene: -
CDR3 protein: CASSLRTAQETQYF
CDR3 DNA: TGCGCCAGCAGCCTCCGGACAGCTCAAGAGACCCAGTACTTC

clone size: -
V gene: TRBV6-1
J gene: TRBJ2-1
D gene: TRBD2
CDR3 protein: CASSDDGLAGSHEQFF
CDR3 DNA: TGTGCCAGCAGTGATGACGGGCTAGCGGGCTCCCATGAGCAGTTCTTC

clone size: -
V gene: TRBV9
J gene: TRBJ2-6
D gene: TRBD2
CDR3 protein: CASSVKAGAEINSGANVLTF
CDR3 DNA: TGTGCCAGCAGCGTTAAAGCGGGAGCGGAAATCAACTCTGGGGCCAACGTCCTGACTTTC

clone size: -
V gene: TRBV19
J gene: TRBJ2-7
D gene: TRBD2
CDR3 protein: CASNPSGTYEQYF
CDR3 DNA: TGTGCCAGTAATCCTAGCGGAACCTACGAGCAGTACTTC

clone size: few
V gene: TRBV27
J gene: TRBJ2-2
D gene: -
CDR3 protein: CARQNTGELFF
CDR3 DNA: TGTGCCAGACAGAACACCGGGGAGCTGTTTTTT

clone size: -
V gene: TRBV18
J gene: TRBJ2-2
D gene: TRBD1
CDR3 protein: CASSPSDRVTTGELFF
CDR3 DNA: TGTGCCAGCTCACCTTCGGACAGGGTGACCACCGGGGAGCTGTTTTTT

clone size: -
V gene: TRBV9
J gene: TRBJ2-3
D gene: -
CDR3 protein: CASSKEGGRSTDTQYF
CDR3 DNA: TGTGCCAGCAGCAAAGAGGGGGGTCGGAGCACAGATACGCAGTATTTT

clone size: -
V gene: TRBV6-5
J gene: TRBJ1-5
D gene: -
CDR3 protein: CASRQMSNQPQHF
CDR3 DNA: TGTGCCAGCAGACAGATGAGCAATCAGCCCCAGCATTTT

clone size: -
V gene: TRBV6-6
J gene: TRBJ1-5
D gene: -
CDR3 protein: CASSANQPQHF
CDR3 DNA: TGTGCCAGCAGTGCCAATCAGCCCCAGCATTTT

clone size: -
V gene: TRBV4-1
J gene: TRBJ1-5
D gene: TRBD1
CDR3 protein: CASRVRTGIFGGNQPQHF
CDR3 DNA: TGCGCCAGCAGAGTCCGGACAGGGATTTTCGGGGGCAATCAGCCCCAGCATTTT

clone size: -
V gene: TRBV7-9
J gene: TRBJ2-1
D gene: TRBD2
CDR3 protein: CASSSQRDYHNEQFF
CDR3 DNA: TGTGCCAGCAGCTCCCAACGGGACTATCACAATGAGCAGTTCTTC

clone size: -
V gene: TRBV19
J gene: TRBJ1-1
D gene: -
CDR3 protein: CASSLPLGTEAFF
CDR3 DNA: TGTGCCAGTAGCCTGCCTTTAGGGACTGAAGCTTTCTTT

clone size: -
V gene: TRBV5-4
J gene: TRBJ2-1
D gene: TRBD2
CDR3 protein: CASSPGTSQFF
CDR3 DNA: TGTGCCAGCAGCCCTGGGACTAGCCAGTTCTTC

clone size: -
V gene: TRBV9
J gene: TRBJ1-5
D gene: -
CDR3 protein: CASSVGVGMGQPQHF
CDR3 DNA: TGTGCCAGCAGCGTAGGGGTGGGGATGGGGCAGCCCCAGCATTTT

clone size: -
V gene: TRBV6-5
J gene: TRBJ2-1
D gene: TRBD2
CDR3 protein: CASSPGTSGFVEQFF
CDR3 DNA: TGTGCCAGCAGTCCCGGGACTAGCGGGTTTGTGGAGCAGTTCTTC

clone size: -
V gene: TRBV28
J gene: TRBJ1-2
D gene: -
CDR3 protein: CASSLFNGDGYTF
CDR3 DNA: TGTGCCAGCAGTTTATTTAACGGCGATGGCTACACCTTC

clone size: -
V gene: TRBV11-2
J gene: TRBJ2-7
D gene: TRBD2
CDR3 protein: CASSFGTSYEQYF
CDR3 DNA: TGTGCCAGCAGCTTCGGGACTAGCTACGAGCAGTACTTC

clone size: few
V gene: TRBV27
J gene: TRBJ2-1
D gene: -
CDR3 protein: CASSGLQGQSEQFF
CDR3 DNA: TGTGCCAGCAGTGGGCTTCAGGGCCAGAGTGAGCAGTTCTTC

clone size: -
V gene: TRBV2
J gene: TRBJ2-1
D gene: -
CDR3 protein: CASRAFLALNEQFF
CDR3 DNA: TGTGCCAGCAGGGCGTTTTTAGCGCTGAATGAGCAGTTCTTC